Listed here are 5 T cell receptor beta chains from one sample, sequenced in a study of blood T cells in healthy people across ages. A second PCR, run for about 6 to 11 cycles, used a sample-barcoded 5' primer plus a J-beta primer mix. Each CDR3 protein gets one entry after TCRdb re-called the 5' RACE reads with MiXCR. Of roughly 800,000 distinct CDR3 sequences in the sample, roughly 64% were seen once. The sequenced material came from blood. Source of these receptors: a man between 25 and 39 years old in good health.

This chain uses TRBV12-3 or TRBV12-4 with TRBJ2-1, with D possibly called TRBD1 or TRBD2 (5 bases each). Trimming removed 8 bases at V and 7 bases at J, with 27 bases between. The CDR3 length is 17 residues. CDR3 sequence reads: CASLISATGGSGNEQFF. The CDR3 DNA is TGTGCCAGCCTAATAAGTGCAACTGGGGGTTCTGGGAATGAGCAGTTCTTC.

With regard to this clonotype: The junction and the germline gene differ at one end; a read error may be behind it. This chain joins TRBV7-2 and TRBJ2-7, with D perhaps given as TRBD1 or TRBD2 (6 bases each). CDR3 length: 14 amino acids. Germline-derived CDR1 and CDR2 are SGHTA and FQGNSA. Here the CDR3 reads CASSSGGGADEQYF. The CDR3 DNA reads TGTGCCAGCAGCTCTGGGGGCGGGGCCGACGAGCAGTATTTC.

This clonotype was found a few times. This sequence joins TRBV29-1 and TRBJ2-1, with D hard to call. The ends were cut back, 5 bases at V and 5 bases at J, with 13 bases in the middle. Germline CDR1 and CDR2: SQVTM and ANQGSEA. The CDR3 runs to 13 residues. The CDR3 is CSVPGFPNNEQFF. DNA for the CDR3: TGCAGCGTTCCTGGTTTCCCCAACAATGAGCAGTTCTTC.

The chain has TRBV6-1 and TRBJ2-1; D perhaps matches TRBD2 (6 bases). CDR1 and CDR2 from the germline V gene are MNHNS and SASEGT. The CDR3 contains 17 residues. Trimming took 8 bases from V and 0 from J, leaving 20 bases between them. The CDR3 DNA reads TGTGCCAGCGGAACACACGGACTACCAATCTCCTACAATGAGCAGTTCTTC. Translation: CASGTHGLPISYNEQFF.

The chain uses TRBV2 and TRBJ2-7; 10 nucleotides align to TRBD1. Looked up from germline, CDR1 is SNHLY and CDR2 is FYNNEI. There are 16 residues in the CDR3. V was pared by 5 bases and J by 1 base, with 8 bases of the junction left unmatched. CDR3: CASSTTGTGDSYEQYF. The CDR3 DNA reads as TGTGCCAGCAGTACCACCGGGACAGGGGATTCCTACGAGCAGTACTTC. The variable domain in full, completed from reference TRBV2 and TRBJ2-7, reads EPEVTQTPSHQVTQMGQEVILRCVPISNHLYFYWYRQILGQKVEFLVSFYNNEISEKSEIFDDQFSVERPDGSNFTLKIRSTKLEDSAMYFCASSTTGTGDSYEQYFGPGTRLTVT.